This T cell receptor (beta chain) was sequenced in a study of T cell changes during pregnancy in multiple sclerosis. Generated by immunoSEQ multiplex PCR, the TCRdb table keeps only in-frame clones and is missing some. The table includes tens of thousands of clones, approximately 90% detected once. The CDR3 runs to 15 residues. Trimming shortened V by 1 base and J by 5 bases, and 14 bases separated the two germline ends. CDR1 and CDR2 (germline): SEHNR, FQNEAQ (reference sequence). Only one count was recorded for this clone. This TCR was sampled from a female donor in good health, enrolled as a control in a pregnancy study. This sample comprised peripheral blood, obtained in the first trimester of pregnancy. J is TRBJ1-1 and V is TRBV7-9; the D gene is possibly TRBD1 (6 bases). The CDR3 bases are TGTGCCAGCAGCTTAGAACAGGGAATCGTGACTGAAGCTTTCTTT. This gives the protein CASSLEQGIVTEAFF.